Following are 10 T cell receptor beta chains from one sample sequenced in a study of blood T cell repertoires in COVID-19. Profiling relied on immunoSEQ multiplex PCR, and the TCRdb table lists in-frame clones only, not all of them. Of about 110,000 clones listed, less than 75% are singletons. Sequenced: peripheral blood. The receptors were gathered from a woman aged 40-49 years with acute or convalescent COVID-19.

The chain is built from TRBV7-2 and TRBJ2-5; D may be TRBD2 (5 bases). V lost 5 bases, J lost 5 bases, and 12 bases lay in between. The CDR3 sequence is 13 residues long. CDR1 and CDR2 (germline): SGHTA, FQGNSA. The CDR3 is CASSVRTGETQYF. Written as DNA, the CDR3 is TGTGCCAGCAGCGTAAGGACTGGTGAGACCCAGTACTTC.

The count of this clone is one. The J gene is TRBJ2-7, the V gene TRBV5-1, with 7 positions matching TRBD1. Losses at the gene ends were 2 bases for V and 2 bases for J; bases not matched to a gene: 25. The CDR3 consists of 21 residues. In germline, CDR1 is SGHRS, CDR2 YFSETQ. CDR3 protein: CASSFRDPRDRAPRLPYEQYF. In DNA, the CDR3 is TGCGCCAGCAGCTTTAGGGACCCCCGTGACAGGGCACCCAGGCTTCCCTACGAGCAGTACTTC.

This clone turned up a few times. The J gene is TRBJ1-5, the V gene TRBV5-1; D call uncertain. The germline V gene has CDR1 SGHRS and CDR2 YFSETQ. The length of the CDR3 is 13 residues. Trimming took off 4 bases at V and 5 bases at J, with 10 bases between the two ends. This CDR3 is CASSPGWDQPQHF. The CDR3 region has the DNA TGCGCCAGCAGCCCCGGGTGGGATCAGCCCCAGCATTTT.

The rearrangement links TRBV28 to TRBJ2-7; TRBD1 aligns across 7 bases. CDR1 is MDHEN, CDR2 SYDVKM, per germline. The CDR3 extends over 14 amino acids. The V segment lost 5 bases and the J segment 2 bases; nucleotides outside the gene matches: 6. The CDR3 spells CASSPGTVTYEQYF. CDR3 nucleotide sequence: TGTGCCAGCAGTCCCGGGACAGTGACCTACGAGCAGTACTTC.

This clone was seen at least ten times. In DNA, the CDR3 is TGTGCCAGCAGCCAAGATAGCACCGGGGAGCTGTTTTTT. Translated, it gives CASSQDSTGELFF. The chain recombines TRBV3-1 (or the pseudogene TRBV3-2) with TRBJ2-2; D gene uncertain. The germline V gene encodes CDR1 LGHDT and CDR2 YNNKEL (reference sequence). CDR3 size: 13 residues. V lost 0 bases, J lost 4 bases, and 3 bases lay in between.

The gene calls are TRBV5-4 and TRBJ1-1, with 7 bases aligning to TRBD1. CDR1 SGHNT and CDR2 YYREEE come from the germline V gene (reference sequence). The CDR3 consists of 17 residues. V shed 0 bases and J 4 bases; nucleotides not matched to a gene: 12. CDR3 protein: CASSLGGAQGVGTEAFF. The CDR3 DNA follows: TGTGCCAGCAGCTTGGGTGGAGCGCAGGGGGTAGGCACTGAAGCTTTCTTT.

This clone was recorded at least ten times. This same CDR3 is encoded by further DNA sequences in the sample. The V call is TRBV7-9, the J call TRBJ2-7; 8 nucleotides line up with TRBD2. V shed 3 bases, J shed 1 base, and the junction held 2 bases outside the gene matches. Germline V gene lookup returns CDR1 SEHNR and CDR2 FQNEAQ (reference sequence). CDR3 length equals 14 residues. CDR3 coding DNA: TGTGCCAGCAGCTTTACTAGCGGATCCTACGAGCAGTACTTC. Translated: CASSFTSGSYEQYF. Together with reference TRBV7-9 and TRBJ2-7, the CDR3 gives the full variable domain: DTGVSQNPRHKITKRGQNVTFRCDPISEHNRLYWYRQTLGQGPEFLTYFQNEAQLEKSRLLSDRFSAERPKGSFSTLEIQRTEQGDSAMYLCASSFTSGSYEQYFGPGTRLTVT.

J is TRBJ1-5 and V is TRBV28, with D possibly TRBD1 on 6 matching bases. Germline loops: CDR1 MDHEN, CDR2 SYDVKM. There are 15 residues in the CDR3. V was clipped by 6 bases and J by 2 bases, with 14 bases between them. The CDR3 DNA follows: TGTGCCAGCAGGCCGACAGGTCGTGGCAATCAGCCCCAGCATTTT. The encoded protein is CASRPTGRGNQPQHF.

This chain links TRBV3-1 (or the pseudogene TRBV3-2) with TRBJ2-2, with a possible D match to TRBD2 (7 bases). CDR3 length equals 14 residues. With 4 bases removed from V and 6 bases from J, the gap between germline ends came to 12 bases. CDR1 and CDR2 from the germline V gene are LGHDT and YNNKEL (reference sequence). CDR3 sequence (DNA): TGTGCCAGCAGCCCCCTGGGGGGGCCCGGGGAGCTGTTTTTT. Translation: CASSPLGGPGELFF.

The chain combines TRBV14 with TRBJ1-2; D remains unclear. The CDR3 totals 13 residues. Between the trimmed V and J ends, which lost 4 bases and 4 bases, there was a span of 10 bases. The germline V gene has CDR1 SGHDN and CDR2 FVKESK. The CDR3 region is CASSLARSYGYTF. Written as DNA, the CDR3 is TGTGCCAGCAGCCTCGCCAGAAGCTATGGCTACACCTTC.